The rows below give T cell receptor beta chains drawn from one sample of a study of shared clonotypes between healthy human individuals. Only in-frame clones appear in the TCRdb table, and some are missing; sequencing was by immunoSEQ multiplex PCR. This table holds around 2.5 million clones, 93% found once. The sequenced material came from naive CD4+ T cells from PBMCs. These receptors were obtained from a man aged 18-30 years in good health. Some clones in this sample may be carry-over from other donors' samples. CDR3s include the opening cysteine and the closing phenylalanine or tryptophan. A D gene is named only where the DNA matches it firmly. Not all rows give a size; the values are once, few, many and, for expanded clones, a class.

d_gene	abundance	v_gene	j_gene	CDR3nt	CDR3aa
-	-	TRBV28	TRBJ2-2	TGTGCCAGCAGTTTTAGGCTAGCGAGGACCGGGGAGCTGTTTTTT	CASSFRLARTGELFF
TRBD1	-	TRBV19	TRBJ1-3	TGTGCCAGTAGTATAACAGGGGGCGACTCTGGAAACACCATATATTTT	CASSITGGDSGNTIYF
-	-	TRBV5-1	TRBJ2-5	TGCGCCAGCAGTTTGGGACCCTTTAGATCGGAGACCCAGTACTTC	CASSLGPFRSETQYF
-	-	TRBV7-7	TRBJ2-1	TGTGCCAGCAGCTTACCGCCGCTGCAGTTCTTC	CASSLPPLQFF
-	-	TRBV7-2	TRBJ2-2	TGTGCCAGCAGCAACCGGGACCCCAGGTACACCGGGGAGCTGTTTTTT	CASSNRDPRYTGELFF
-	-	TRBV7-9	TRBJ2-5	TGTGCCAGCAGCTTATTTAGCGGACAAGAGACCCAGTACTTC	CASSLFSGQETQYF
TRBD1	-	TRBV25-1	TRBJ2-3	TGTGCCAGCTCTCCGGGCAGGGGGCATGCAGATACGCAGTATTTT	CASSPGRGHADTQYF
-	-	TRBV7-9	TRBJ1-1	TGTGCCAGCAGCTTACTGATGAACACTGAAGCTTTCTTT	CASSLLMNTEAFF
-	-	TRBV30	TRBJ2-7	TGTGCCTGGAGAAAGGTTCAGGGGACCCTCTCCTACGAGCAGTACTTC	CAWRKVQGTLSYEQYF
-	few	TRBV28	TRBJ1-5	TGTGCCAGCATGGAGGGGAGCAATCAGCCCCAGCATTTT	CASMEGSNQPQHF
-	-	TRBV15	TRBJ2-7	TGTGCCACCAGCTCAAACCCAGGGGGGGGCTCCTACGAGCAGTACTTC	CATSSNPGGGSYEQYF
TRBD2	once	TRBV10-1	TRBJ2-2	TGCGCCAGCAGTGACAAGGGGACGGGGGGGAACACCGGGGAGCTGTTTTTT	CASSDKGTGGNTGELFF
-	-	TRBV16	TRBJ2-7	TGTGCCAGCAGCCAATATGCAGCCTGGGGTCGATACGAGCAGTACTTC	CASSQYAAWGRYEQYF
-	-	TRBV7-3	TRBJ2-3	TGTGCCAGCAGCTTAACGTCGAGTGGAGATACGCAGTATTTT	CASSLTSSGDTQYF
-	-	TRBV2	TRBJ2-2	TGTGCCAGCAGTTCTACCGGGACACCTACCGGGGAGCTGTTTTTT	CASSSTGTPTGELFF
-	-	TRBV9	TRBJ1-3	TGTGCCAGCAGCCCCCCCTTGGTGGCGAACTCTGGAAACACCATATATTTT	CASSPPLVANSGNTIYF
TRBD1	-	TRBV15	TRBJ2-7	TGTGCCACCAGCAGGGACAGGGGCTCCTACGAGCAGTACTTC	CATSRDRGSYEQYF
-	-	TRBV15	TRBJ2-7	TGTGCCACCAGCAGAGATCTTTCCGGGAGCGGCGACGAGCAGTACTTC	CATSRDLSGSGDEQYF
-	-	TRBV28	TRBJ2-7	TGTGCCAGCAACGGAGCGGTTTTCGCCGAGCAGTACTTC	CASNGAVFAEQYF
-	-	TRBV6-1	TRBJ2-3	TGTGCCATTACCCGAGGGGCAGATACGCAGTATTTT	CAITRGADTQYF
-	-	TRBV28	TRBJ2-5	TGTGCCAGTGGGGGCGCGGGAGAGGGCCGGGAGACCCAGTACTTC	CASGGAGEGRETQYF
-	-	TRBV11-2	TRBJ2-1	TGTGCCAGCAGCTTAGATCTGTCATCCAGCTCCTACAATGAGCAGTTCTTC	CASSLDLSSSSYNEQFF